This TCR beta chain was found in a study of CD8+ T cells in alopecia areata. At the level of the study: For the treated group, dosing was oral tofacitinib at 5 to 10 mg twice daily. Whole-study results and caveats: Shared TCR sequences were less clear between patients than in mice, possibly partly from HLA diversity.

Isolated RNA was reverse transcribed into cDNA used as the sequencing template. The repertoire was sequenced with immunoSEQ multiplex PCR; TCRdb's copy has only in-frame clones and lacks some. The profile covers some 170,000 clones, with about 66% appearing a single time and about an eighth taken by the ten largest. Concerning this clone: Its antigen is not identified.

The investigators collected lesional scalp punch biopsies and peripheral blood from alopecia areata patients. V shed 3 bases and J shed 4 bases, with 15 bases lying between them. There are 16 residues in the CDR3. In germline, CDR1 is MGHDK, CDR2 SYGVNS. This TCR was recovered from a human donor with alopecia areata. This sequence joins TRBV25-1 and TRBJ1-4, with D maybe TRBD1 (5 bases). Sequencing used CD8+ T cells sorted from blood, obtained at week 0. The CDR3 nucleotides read TGTGCCAGCAGTGATACGGGGCAGGGCCTTAATGAAAAACTGTTTTTT. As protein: CASSDTGQGLNEKLFF.